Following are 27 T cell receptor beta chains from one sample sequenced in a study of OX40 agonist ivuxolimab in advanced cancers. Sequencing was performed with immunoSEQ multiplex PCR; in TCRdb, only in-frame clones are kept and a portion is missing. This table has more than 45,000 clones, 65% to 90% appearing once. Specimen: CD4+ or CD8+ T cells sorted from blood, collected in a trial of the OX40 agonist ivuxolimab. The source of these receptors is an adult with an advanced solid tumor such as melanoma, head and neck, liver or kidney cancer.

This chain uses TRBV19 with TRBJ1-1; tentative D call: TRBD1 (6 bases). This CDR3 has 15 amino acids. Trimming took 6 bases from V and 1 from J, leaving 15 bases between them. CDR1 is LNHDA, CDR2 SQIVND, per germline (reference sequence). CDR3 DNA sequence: TGTGCCAGTAGAAGAGACAGGACAACGAACACTGAAGCTTTCTTT. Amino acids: CASRRDRTTNTEAFF.

The CDR3 loop reads CASSTPPGTRTYEQYF. The CDR3 bases are TGTGCCAGCAGTACCCCGCCCGGGACACGGACCTACGAGCAGTACTTC. The chain joins TRBV6-6 to TRBJ2-7; the D gene is possibly TRBD1 (6 bases). Germline values: CDR1 MNHNY, CDR2 SVGAGI (reference sequence). The germline V and J ends were trimmed by 5 bases and 2 bases, with 19 bases remaining between them. The CDR3 extends over 16 amino acids.

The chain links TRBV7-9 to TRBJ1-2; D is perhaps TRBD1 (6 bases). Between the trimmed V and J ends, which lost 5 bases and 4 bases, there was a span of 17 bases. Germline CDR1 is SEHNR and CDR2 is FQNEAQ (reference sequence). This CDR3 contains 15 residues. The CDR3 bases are TGTGCCAGCAGCCCCCCAGGGGCAGGGGCCTATGGCTACACCTTC. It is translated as CASSPPGAGAYGYTF.

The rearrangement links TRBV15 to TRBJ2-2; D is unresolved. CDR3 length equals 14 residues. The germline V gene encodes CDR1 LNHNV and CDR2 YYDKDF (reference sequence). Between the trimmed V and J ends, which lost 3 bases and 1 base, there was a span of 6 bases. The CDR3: CATSRTVNTGELFF. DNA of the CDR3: TGTGCCACCAGCAGGACGGTGAACACCGGGGAGCTGTTTTTT.

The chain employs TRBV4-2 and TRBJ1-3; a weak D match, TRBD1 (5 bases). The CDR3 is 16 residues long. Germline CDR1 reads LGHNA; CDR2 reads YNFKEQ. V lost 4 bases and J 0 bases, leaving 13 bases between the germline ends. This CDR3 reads CASSPWGSSSGNTIYF. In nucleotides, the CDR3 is TGTGCCAGCAGCCCCTGGGGCTCCAGCTCTGGAAACACCATATATTTT.

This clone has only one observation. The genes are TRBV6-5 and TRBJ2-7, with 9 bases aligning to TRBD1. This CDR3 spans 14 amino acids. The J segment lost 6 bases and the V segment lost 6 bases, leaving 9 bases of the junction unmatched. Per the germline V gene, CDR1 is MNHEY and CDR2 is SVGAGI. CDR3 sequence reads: CASRSGTGPLEQYF. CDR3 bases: TGTGCCAGCAGGTCCGGGACAGGGCCCCTCGAGCAGTACTTC.

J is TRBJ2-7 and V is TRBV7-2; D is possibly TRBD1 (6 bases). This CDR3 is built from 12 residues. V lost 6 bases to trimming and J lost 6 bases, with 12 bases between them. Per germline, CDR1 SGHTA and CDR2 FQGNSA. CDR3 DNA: TGTGCCAGCAGGGAAGGGGGACGCGAGCAGTACTTC. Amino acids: CASREGGREQYF.

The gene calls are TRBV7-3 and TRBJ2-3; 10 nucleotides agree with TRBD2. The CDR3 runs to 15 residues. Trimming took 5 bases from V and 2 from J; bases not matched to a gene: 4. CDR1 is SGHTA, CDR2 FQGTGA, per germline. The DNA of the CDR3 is TGTGCCAGCAGCCCGCTAGCGGGAGTCACAGATACGCAGTATTTT. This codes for CASSPLAGVTDTQYF.

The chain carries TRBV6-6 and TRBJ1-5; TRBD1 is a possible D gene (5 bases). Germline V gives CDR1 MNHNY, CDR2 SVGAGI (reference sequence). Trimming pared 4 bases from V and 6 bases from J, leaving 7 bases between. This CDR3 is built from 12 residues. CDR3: CASSLGAQPQHF. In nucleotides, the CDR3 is TGTGCCAGCAGTTTAGGGGCTCAGCCCCAGCATTTT.

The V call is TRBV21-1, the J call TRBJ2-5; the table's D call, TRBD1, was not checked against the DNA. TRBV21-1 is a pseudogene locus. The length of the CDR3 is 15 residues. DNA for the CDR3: TGTGCCAGCAGCAGTAAGGACAGGGGGCCGGAGACCCAGTACTTC. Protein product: CASSSKDRGPETQYF.

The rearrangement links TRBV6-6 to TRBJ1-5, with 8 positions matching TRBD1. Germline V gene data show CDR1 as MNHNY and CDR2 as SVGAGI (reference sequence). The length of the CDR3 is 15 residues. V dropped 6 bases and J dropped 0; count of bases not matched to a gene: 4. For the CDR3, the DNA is TGTGCCAGCAGCTTGGACAGGGATAGCAATCAGCCCCAGCATTTT. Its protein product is CASSLDRDSNQPQHF.

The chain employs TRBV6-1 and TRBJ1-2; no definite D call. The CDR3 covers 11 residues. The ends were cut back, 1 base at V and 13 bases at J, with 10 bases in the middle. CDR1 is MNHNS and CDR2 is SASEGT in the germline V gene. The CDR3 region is CASSEERPPTF. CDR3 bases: TGTGCCAGCAGTGAAGAAAGGCCCCCCACCTTC.

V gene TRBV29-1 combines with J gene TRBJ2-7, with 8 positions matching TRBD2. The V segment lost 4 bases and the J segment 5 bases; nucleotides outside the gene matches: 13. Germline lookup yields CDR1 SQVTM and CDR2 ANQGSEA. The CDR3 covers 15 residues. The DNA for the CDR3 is TGCAGCGTTGTTCAAACGGCGGGAGGTCGCAACGAGCAGTACTTC. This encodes CSVVQTAGGRNEQYF.

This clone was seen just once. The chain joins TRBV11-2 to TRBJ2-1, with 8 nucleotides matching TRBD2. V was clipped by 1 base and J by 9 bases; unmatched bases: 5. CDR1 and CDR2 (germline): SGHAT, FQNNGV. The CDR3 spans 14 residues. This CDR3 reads CASSLGPSGSEQFF. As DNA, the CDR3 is TGTGCCAGCAGCTTAGGTCCTAGCGGGTCTGAGCAGTTCTTC. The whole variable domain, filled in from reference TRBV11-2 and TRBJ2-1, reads EAGVAQSPRYKIIEKRQSVAFWCNPISGHATLYWYQQILGQGPKLLIQFQNNGVVDDSQLPKDRFSAERLKGVDSTLKIQPAKLEDSAVYLCASSLGPSGSEQFFGPGTRLTVL.

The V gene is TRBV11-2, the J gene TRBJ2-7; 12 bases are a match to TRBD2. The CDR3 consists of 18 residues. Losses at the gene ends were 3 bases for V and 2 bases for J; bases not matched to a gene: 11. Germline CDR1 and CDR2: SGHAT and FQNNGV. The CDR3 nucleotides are TGTGCCAGCAGCTTCGGGACGACTAGCGGGAGATTGACCTACGAGCAGTACTTC. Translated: CASSFGTTSGRLTYEQYF.

The CDR3 DNA follows: TGTGCCAGCATAAGGACAGGGTGGATGAACACTGAAGCTTTCTTT. Encoded protein: CASIRTGWMNTEAFF. The chain joins TRBV11-2 to TRBJ1-1; 8 bases fit TRBD1. This CDR3 contains 15 residues. The ends lost 7 bases at V and 0 bases at J; junction bases unmatched: 7. CDR1 is SGHAT and CDR2 is FQNNGV in the germline V gene.

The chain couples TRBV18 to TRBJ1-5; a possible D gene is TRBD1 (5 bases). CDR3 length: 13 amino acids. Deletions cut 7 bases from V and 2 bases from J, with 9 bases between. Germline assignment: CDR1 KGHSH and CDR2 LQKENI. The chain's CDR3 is CASCGGRNQPQHF. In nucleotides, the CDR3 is TGTGCCAGCTGCGGGGGACGCAATCAGCCCCAGCATTTT.

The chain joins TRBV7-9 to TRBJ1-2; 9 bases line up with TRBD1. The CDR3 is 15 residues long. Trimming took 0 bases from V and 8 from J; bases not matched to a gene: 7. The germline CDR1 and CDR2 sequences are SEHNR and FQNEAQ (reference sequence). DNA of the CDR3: TGTGCCAGCAGCTTAGCCGGGACAGGGAGCGGAGGCTACACCTTC. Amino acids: CASSLAGTGSGGYTF.

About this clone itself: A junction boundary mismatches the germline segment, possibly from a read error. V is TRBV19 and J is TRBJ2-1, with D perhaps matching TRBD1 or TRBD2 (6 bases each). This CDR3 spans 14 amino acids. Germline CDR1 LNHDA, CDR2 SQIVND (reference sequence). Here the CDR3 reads CASSTTGAYNERFF. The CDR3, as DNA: TGTGCCAGTAGTACCACGGGGGCCTACAATGAGCGGTTCTTC.

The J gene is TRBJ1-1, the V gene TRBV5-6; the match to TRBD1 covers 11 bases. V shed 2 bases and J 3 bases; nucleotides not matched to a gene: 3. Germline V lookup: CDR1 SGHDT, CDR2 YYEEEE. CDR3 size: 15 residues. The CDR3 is CASSFGTGGDTEAFF. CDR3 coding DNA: TGTGCCAGCAGCTTCGGGACAGGGGGGGACACTGAAGCTTTCTTT.

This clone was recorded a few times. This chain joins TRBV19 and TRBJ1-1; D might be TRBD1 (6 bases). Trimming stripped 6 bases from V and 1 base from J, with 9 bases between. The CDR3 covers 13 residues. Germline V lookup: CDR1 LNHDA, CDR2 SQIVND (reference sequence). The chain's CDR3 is CASREGGNTEAFF. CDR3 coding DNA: TGTGCCAGTAGAGAAGGGGGGAACACTGAAGCTTTCTTT.

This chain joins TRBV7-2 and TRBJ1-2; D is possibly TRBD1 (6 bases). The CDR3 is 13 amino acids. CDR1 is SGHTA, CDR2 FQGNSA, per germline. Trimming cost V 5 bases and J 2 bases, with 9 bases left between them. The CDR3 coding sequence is TGTGCCAGCAGCCCCGACAGGAACTATGGCTACACCTTC. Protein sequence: CASSPDRNYGYTF. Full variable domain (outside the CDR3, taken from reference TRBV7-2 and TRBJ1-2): GAGVSQSPSNKVTEKGKDVELRCDPISGHTALYWYRQSLGQGLEFLIYFQGNSAPDKSGLPSDRFSAERTGGSVSTLTIQRTQQEDSAVYLCASSPDRNYGYTFGSGTRLTVV.

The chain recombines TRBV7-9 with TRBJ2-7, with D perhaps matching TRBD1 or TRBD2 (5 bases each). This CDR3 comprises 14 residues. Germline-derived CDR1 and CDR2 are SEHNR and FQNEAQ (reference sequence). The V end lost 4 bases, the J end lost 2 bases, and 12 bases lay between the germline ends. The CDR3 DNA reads TGTGCCAGCAGCTCCTCCGGGGCCCCCTACGAGCAGTACTTC. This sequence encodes CASSSSGAPYEQYF.

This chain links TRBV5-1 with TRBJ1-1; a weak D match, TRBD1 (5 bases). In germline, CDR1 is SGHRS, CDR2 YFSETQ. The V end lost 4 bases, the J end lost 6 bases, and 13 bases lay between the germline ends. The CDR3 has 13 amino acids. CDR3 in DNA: TGCGCCAGCAGCCTGCAGGGATTCGCTGAAGCTTTCTTT. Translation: CASSLQGFAEAFF.

The CDR3 DNA reads TGTGCCTGGAGTGTAGGTTCTTTGGTCTCTGGCTACACCTTC. It translates to CAWSVGSLVSGYTF. The V gene is TRBV30, the J gene TRBJ1-2; D is uncertain. Germline V CDR1 and CDR2: GTSNPN, SVGIG (reference sequence). Trimming left V 0 bases short and J 7 bases short, with 15 bases between. The CDR3 has 14 residues.

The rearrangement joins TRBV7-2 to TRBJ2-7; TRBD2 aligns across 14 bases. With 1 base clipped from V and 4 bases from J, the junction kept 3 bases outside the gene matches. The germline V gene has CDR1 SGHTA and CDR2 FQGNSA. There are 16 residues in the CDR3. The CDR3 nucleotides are TGTGCCAGCAGCTTAGTGACTAGCGGGAGGGCATACGAGCAGTACTTC. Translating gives CASSLVTSGRAYEQYF.

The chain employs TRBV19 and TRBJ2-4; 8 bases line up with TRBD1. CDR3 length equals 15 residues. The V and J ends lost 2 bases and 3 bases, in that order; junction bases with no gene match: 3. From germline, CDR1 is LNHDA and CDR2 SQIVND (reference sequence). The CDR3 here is CASSIRQGNKNIQYF. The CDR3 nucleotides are TGTGCCAGTAGTATACGACAGGGGAACAAAAACATTCAGTACTTC.